The clone carrying this T cell receptor (beta chain) has ten or more counts. Its antigen is unidentified. The data belong to a study of early T cells in non-severe SARS-CoV-2 infection. Background on the study: Chains from this unsorted whole-blood bulk RNA could not be paired.

Individual cDNA molecules were tagged with unique molecular identifiers, the study reported. TCRdb re-called the 5' RACE reads with MiXCR, one entry per CDR3 protein. The data hold roughly 26,000 distinct CDR3 sequences, with 4% to 5% observed a single time. Whole-study findings and limits: A preference for anti-spike CD8 responses marked VDJdb matching, which missed private and CD4 specificities.

Per germline, CDR1 MNHNS and CDR2 SASEGT. Trimming removed 5 bases at V and 1 base at J, with 15 bases between. The CDR3 runs to 15 residues. This receptor was identified in an adult who was a healthcare worker with PCR-confirmed SARS-CoV-2 infection or an uninfected control (not recorded which). Sequencing was carried out using whole blood. The rearrangement uses TRBV6-1 and TRBJ2-7; D gene ambiguous. The CDR3: CASSRSHQRSYEQYF. The CDR3 region has the DNA TGTGCCAGCAGTCGGAGCCATCAAAGGTCCTACGAGCAGTACTTC.